This T cell receptor beta chain was sequenced in a study of cytomegalovirus exposure and HLA in healthy donors. The study ran its PCR with 60 Vbeta and 13 Jbeta primers. Here immunoSEQ multiplex PCR was the method, and the copy in TCRdb shows in-frame clones only, minus some. The table includes more than 110,000 clones, roughly 76% detected once. Of note for this clone: Its antigen is still unknown.

Whole-study findings and limits: It was reportedly the case that the classifier diagnosed cytomegalovirus status with high specificity and sensitivity. The authors later linked a missense DCLRE1C variant to TCR beta V- and J-gene trimming. One cluster of highly shared sequence variants probably arose as a sequencing artifact.

Per germline, CDR1 MGHRA and CDR2 YSYEKL. The length of the CDR3 is 17 residues. Trimming took 5 bases from V and 5 from J; bases not matched to a gene: 14. Material: PBMCs. The source of this sequence is a young man in good health and CMV-seronegative. The genes are TRBV4-1 and TRBJ2-1; 8 nucleotides agree with TRBD2. The chain's CDR3 is CASSATTGTSFNNEQFF. DNA of the CDR3: TGCGCCAGCAGCGCTACCACCGGGACTAGTTTTAACAATGAGCAGTTCTTC.